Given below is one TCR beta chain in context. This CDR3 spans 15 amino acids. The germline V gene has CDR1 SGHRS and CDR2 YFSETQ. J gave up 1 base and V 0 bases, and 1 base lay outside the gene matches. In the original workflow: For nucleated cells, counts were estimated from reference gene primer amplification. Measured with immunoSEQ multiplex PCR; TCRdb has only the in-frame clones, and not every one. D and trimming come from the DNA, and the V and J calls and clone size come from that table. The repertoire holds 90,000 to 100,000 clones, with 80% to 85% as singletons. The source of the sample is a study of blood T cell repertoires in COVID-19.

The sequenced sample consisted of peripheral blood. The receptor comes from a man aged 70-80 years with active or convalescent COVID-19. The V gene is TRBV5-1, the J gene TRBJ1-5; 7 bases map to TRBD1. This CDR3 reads CASSLEGASNQPQHF. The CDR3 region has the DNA TGCGCCAGCAGCTTGGAGGGGGCCAGCAATCAGCCCCAGCATTTT.